These 19 T cell receptor beta chains were sequenced from one sample in a study of regulatory T cells in long-lasting Graves disease. Researchers made TCR beta libraries by using iRepertoire HTBI primers and running Arm-PCR on CDR3 regions. TCRdb fed the multiplex PCR reads into MiXCR, producing one record per CDR3 protein. The sample holds approximately 230,000 distinct CDR3 sequences, 15% to 20% seen once. Time point given: newly diagnosed GD, antithyroid drugs for less than 3 months. Preparation of the TCR library used RNA extracted from PBMCs. The specimen was peripheral blood mononuclear cells (PBMCs), collected at new diagnosis, from a patient treated with antithyroid drugs. These receptors all come from a female donor with Graves disease.

This clonotype was counted ten times or more. The V gene is TRBV7-3, the J gene TRBJ1-2; a possible D gene is TRBD1 (6 bases). Between the trimmed V and J ends, which lost 0 bases and 8 bases, there was a span of 16 bases. The CDR3 contains 15 residues. The germline V gene encodes CDR1 SGHTA and CDR2 FQGTGA. The CDR3, as DNA: TGTGCCAGCAGCTTAACGCCGGGGTTCACAGGGGGCTACACCTTC. Translation: CASSLTPGFTGGYTF.

This chain links TRBV7-9 with TRBJ2-3; 10 nucleotides agree with TRBD2. CDR1 and CDR2 (germline): SEHNR, FQNEAQ (reference sequence). Germline trimming cut 6 bases from V and 6 bases from J; bases unmatched to any gene: 12. The CDR3 totals 16 residues. CDR3 sequence reads: CASSLSLAGVYDTQYF. Here the CDR3 DNA reads TGTGCCAGCAGTTTATCGCTAGCGGGAGTATACGATACGCAGTATTTT.

Remarks on this clonotype: Given a much more abundant clone one base away, this may be a read error. Lacking the conserved final phenylalanine or tryptophan, this CDR3 likely reflects a read error. This rearrangement joins TRBV7-2 to TRBJ1-1; D remains unclear. Trimming cost V 5 bases and J 5 bases, with 9 bases left between them. Per germline, CDR1 SGHTA and CDR2 FQGNSA. The CDR3 extends over 12 amino acids. CDR3 nucleotides: TGTGCCAGCAGCCCGATTAGGACTGAAGCTTTCTCT. Protein product: CASSPIRTEAFS.

This clonotype was seen many times. This sequence joins TRBV24-1 and TRBJ2-3; D gene uncertain. V lost 7 bases, J lost 2 bases, and 9 bases lay in between. The length of the CDR3 is 13 residues. Germline V gives CDR1 KGHDR, CDR2 SFDVKD. The DNA of the CDR3 is TGTGCCACCAGGGCTAGATTCACAGATACGCAGTATTTT. This sequence encodes CATRARFTDTQYF.

On this clonotype: Given a much more abundant clone one base away, this may be a read error. The gene calls are TRBV27 and TRBJ2-5; D not resolved. The ends were cut back, 5 bases at V and 4 bases at J, with 20 bases in the middle. The CDR3 runs 16 residues. CDR1 is MNHEY and CDR2 is SMNVEV in the germline V gene (reference sequence). The CDR3 is CASSARVSTARETQYF. CDR3 in DNA: TGTGCCAGCAGTGCCCGAGTTTCTACGGCCCGAGAGACCCAGTACTTC.

This clonotype was recorded a few times. Possible read error: a much larger clone is one base away. No conserved phenylalanine or tryptophan is present at the end of the CDR3, so a read error is the likely explanation. This rearrangement joins TRBV20-1 to TRBJ1-2; D is possibly TRBD1 (6 bases). CDR1 is DFQATT and CDR2 is SNEGSKA in the germline V gene (reference sequence). CDR3 length equals 15 residues. Between the trimmed V and J ends, which lost 3 bases and 4 bases, there was a span of 18 bases. CDR3 in amino acids: CSARSPVTGPYGYTL. In DNA form, the CDR3 reads TGCAGTGCTAGGTCCCCGGTTACAGGGCCCTATGGCTACACCCTC.

About this clonotype itself: Since a much larger clone is just one base distant, this may be a read error. The chain employs TRBV11-3 and TRBJ2-7, with D perhaps matching TRBD1 (5 bases). CDR1 SGHNT and CDR2 YENEEA come from the germline V gene. CDR3 length equals 15 residues. In DNA, the CDR3 is TGTGCCAGCGGCTTAGATCAGGGTAGCAGCTACGAGCAGTACTTC. Amino acids: CASGLDQGSSYEQYF.

This clonotype was seen repeatedly, ten times or more. The chain couples TRBV2 to TRBJ1-4; D is perhaps TRBD1 (5 bases). CDR3 size: 13 residues. Trimming left V 0 bases short and J 10 bases short, with 9 bases between. Looked up from germline, CDR1 is SNHLY and CDR2 is FYNNEI. The CDR3 sequence: CASSEAPGGKLFF. The CDR3 DNA follows: TGTGCCAGCAGTGAAGCGCCGGGGGGAAAACTGTTTTTT.

The rearrangement links TRBV7-8 to TRBJ2-2; 7 bases line up with TRBD1. Losses at the gene ends were 7 bases for V and 7 bases for J; bases not matched to a gene: 9. This CDR3 spans 14 amino acids. Germline V gene sequence: CDR1 SGHVS, CDR2 FQNEAQ. Written as DNA, the CDR3 is TGTGCCAGCACGAGAGGCGCAGGGGGCGGGGAGCTGTTTTTT. Encoded protein: CASTRGAGGGELFF.

This clonotype was seen many times. The gene calls are TRBV3-1 and TRBJ2-1, with 9 bases aligning to TRBD2. Unmatched junction bases numbered 14, after V lost 4 bases and J lost 10 bases. Per the germline V gene, CDR1 is LGHDT and CDR2 is YNNKEL (reference sequence). The CDR3 spans 16 residues. The chain's CDR3 is CASSPGGLARGREQFF. DNA for the CDR3: TGTGCCAGCAGCCCGGGGGGACTAGCCCGAGGTAGGGAGCAGTTCTTC.

The V call is TRBV20-1, the J call TRBJ1-1; D possibly corresponds to TRBD1 (6 bases). Germline CDR1 DFQATT, CDR2 SNEGSKA (reference sequence). Deletions cut 6 bases from V and 1 base from J, with 15 bases between. The CDR3 sequence is 14 residues long. The CDR3 region has the DNA TGCAGTGCAGGGGACCCGACAGGGAACACTGAAGCTTTCTTT. Translated, it gives CSAGDPTGNTEAFF.

CDR3 residues: CASSPTGGRNSPLHF. CDR3 DNA: TGTGCCAGCTCACCAACGGGGGGCAGAAATTCACCCCTCCACTTT. The chain joins TRBV18 to TRBJ1-6; D is perhaps TRBD1 (6 bases). Trimming pared 2 bases from V and 7 bases from J, leaving 12 bases between. Per germline, CDR1 KGHSH and CDR2 LQKENI. The CDR3 spans 15 residues.

This clonotype came up a few times. No conserved phenylalanine or tryptophan ends this CDR3, so it is likely a read error. This sequence joins TRBV2 and TRBJ1-5, with a weak D call TRBD1 (5 bases). CDR3 length: 13 amino acids. Trimming removed 3 bases at V and 7 bases at J, with 10 bases between. From germline, CDR1 is SNHLY and CDR2 FYNNEI. The DNA for the CDR3 is TGTGCCAGCAGTGATTCCAGGGAGCAGCCCCAGCATTTG. Translation: CASSDSREQPQHL.

This clonotype was seen many times. The gene calls are TRBV7-9 and TRBJ2-7; D call uncertain. Trimming took off 1 base at V and 3 bases at J, with 7 bases between the two ends. This CDR3 is 13 amino acids long. Germline CDR1 is SEHNR and CDR2 is FQNEAQ (reference sequence). The CDR3 here is CASSLGGVYEQYF. DNA of the CDR3: TGTGCCAGCAGCTTAGGTGGGGTCTACGAGCAGTACTTC.

This clonotype was detected ten times or more. This chain connects TRBV11-2 to TRBJ2-3, with 7 bases aligning to TRBD2. V gave up 1 base and J gave up 5 bases; unmatched junction bases: 6. This CDR3 region has 15 residues. The germline V gene encodes CDR1 SGHAT and CDR2 FQNNGV. This chain's CDR3 is CASSLGLAEGDTQYF. The CDR3 nucleotides are TGTGCCAGCAGCTTAGGGCTAGCGGAAGGAGATACGCAGTATTTT.

This clonotype has just a few counts. The CDR3 is CASSIIDPSTYGYTF. CDR3 coding DNA: TGTGCCAGTAGTATAATCGACCCCAGTACCTATGGCTACACCTTC. The chain carries TRBV19 and TRBJ1-2; D unclear. With 2 bases removed from V and 4 bases from J, the gap between germline ends came to 14 bases. Germline values: CDR1 LNHDA, CDR2 SQIVND (reference sequence). CDR3 length: 15 residues.

This clonotype was found many times. The genes are TRBV11-2 and TRBJ2-1; 10 nucleotides align to TRBD2. The germline CDR1 and CDR2 sequences are SGHAT and FQNNGV. The CDR3 runs to 16 residues. Germline trimming cut 3 bases from V and 4 bases from J; bases unmatched to any gene: 6. For the CDR3, the DNA is TGTGCCAGCAGCTTGAGCGGGAGGGCCCCTTACAATGAGCAGTTCTTC. This encodes CASSLSGRAPYNEQFF.

This clonotype was counted many times. The chain carries TRBV12-3 or TRBV12-4 and TRBJ1-2; 7 nucleotides align to TRBD1. The CDR3 totals 15 residues. V shed 2 bases and J 8 bases; nucleotides not matched to a gene: 11. The CDR3 DNA reads TGTGCCAGCAGTTTAATCGGGCAGGGGGAGGTGGGCTACACCTTC. Its protein product is CASSLIGQGEVGYTF.

This clonotype was counted ten times or more. This chain connects TRBV19 to TRBJ2-3; 16 bases fit TRBD2. Germline V gene sequence: CDR1 LNHDA, CDR2 SQIVND (reference sequence). Trimming took 7 bases from V and 7 from J; bases not matched to a gene: 20. This CDR3 is 20 amino acids long. In nucleotides, the CDR3 is TGTGCCAGTACCACGGCCCCGGGACTAGCGGGAGGGCCCACCGCGAATACGCAGTATTTT. It specifies CASTTAPGLAGGPTANTQYF.